This TCR beta chain was found in a study of T cells after yellow fever vaccination. Overall study findings and caveats: Reappearance after the booster was observed for most primary-vaccination clones (roughly 96% CD4, approximately 90% CD8). Clonotype sharing between CD4 and CD8 compartments was small.

Generation of TCR cDNA used 5'RACE template switching (which added a universal primer site and UMIs). TCRdb re-analysed the 5' RACE reads in MiXCR, keeping a single row per CDR3 protein. The table shows some 400,000 distinct CDR3 sequences, with about 6% occurring only once. V was pared by 4 bases and J by 3 bases, with 10 bases between. There are 13 residues in the CDR3. CDR1 is MNHEY and CDR2 is SVGAGI in the germline V gene. This clonotype was observed a few times. Its matching antigen is unknown. This clonotype was sampled from a man aged 25-40 years who received the YFV17D yellow fever vaccine. Sequenced here: PBMCs, sampled 5 days after the yellow fever booster vaccination. The rearrangement uses TRBV6-5 and TRBJ2-7; D is perhaps TRBD1 (5 bases). CDR3 DNA sequence: TGTGCCAGCAGTTTCCAGGGTAACTACGAGCAGTACTTC. It yields the protein CASSFQGNYEQYF.